What follows is one T cell receptor beta chain and its context. CDR1 is SEHNR and CDR2 is FQNEAQ in the germline V gene (reference sequence). The J segment lost 5 bases and the V segment lost 5 bases, leaving 9 bases of the junction unmatched. This CDR3 is built from 17 residues. This sample was taken from a study of cytomegalovirus exposure and HLA in healthy donors. The PCR ran on 60 Vbeta and 13 Jbeta primers. Assay: immunoSEQ multiplex PCR; the TCRdb copy retains only in-frame clones and omits some. In the table there are about 180,000 clones, around four fifths of which are singletons. The rearrangement links TRBV7-9 to TRBJ2-5, with 15 bases aligning to TRBD2. The sequence was collected from a woman aged 25 to 39 in good health and CMV-seronegative. The source material was PBMCs. The CDR3 region is CASSPGLAGGPEETQYF. Here the CDR3 DNA reads TGTGCCAGCAGCCCCGGACTAGCGGGGGGGCCGGAGGAGACCCAGTACTTC.